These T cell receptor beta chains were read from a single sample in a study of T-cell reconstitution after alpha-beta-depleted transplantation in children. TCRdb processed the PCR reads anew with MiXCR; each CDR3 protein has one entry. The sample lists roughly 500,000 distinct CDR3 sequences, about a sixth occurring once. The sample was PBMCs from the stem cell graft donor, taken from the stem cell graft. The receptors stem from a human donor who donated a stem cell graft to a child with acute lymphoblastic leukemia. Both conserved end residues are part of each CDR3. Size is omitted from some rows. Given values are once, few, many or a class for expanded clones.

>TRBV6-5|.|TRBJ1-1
CASSYLGAEAFF
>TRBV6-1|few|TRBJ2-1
CASSSGQGIYEQFF
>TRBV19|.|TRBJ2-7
CASSIRIRESYEQYF
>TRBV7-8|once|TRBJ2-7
CASRDIAGAPYEQYF
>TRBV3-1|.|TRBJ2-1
CASSQAVASGGPRRNEQFF
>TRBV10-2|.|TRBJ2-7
CASSGSSHYEQYF
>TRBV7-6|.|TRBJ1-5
CASSLEAGGDQPQHF
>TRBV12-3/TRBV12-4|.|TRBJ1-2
CASSLDRGRVSVGYTF
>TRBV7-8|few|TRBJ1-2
CASSFSGGSLDYGYTF
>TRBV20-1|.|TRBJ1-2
CSARDQEAGGGYTF
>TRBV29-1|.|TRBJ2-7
CSVSRGPYEQYF
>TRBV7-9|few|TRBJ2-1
CASSSSGMQFF
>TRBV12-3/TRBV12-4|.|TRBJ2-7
CASRARTGPYEQYF
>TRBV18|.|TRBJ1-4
CASSPRDSSTNEKLFF
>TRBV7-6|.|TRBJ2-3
CASSLEGGEGADTQYF
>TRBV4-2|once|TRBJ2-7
CASSQVARGQGEQYF
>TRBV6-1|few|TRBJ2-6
CASRIAGYSGANVLTF
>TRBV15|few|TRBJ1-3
CATSRDRQGGNTIYF
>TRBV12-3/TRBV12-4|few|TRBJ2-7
CASSFRPGLGHEQYF
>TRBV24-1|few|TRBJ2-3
CATSDSSGATQYF
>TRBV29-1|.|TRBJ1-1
CSTSGTVTEAFF
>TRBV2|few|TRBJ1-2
CASSVTTNYGYTF
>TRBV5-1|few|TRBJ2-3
CASSLIAGETDTQYF
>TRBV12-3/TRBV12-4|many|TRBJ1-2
CASSFGPANYGYTF
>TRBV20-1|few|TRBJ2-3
CSASAKRSQDTDTQYF
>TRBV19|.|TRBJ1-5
CASSIMALSFGGNQPQHF
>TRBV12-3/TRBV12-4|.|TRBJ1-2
CASSLLGSPSNYGYTF
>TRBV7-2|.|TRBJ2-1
CASSLALDYNEQFF
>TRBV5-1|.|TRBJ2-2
CASSQKLRRRNTGELFF
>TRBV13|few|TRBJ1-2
CASSPGQGAHYGYTF
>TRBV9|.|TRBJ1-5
CASSVDSGNQPQHF
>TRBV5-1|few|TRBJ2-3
CASSLDGTGATDTQYF
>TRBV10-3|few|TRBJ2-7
CAISESGGTEQYF
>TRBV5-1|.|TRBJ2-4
CASSLGGTGSGAKNIQYF
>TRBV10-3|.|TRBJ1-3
CAISEAPIPSGNTIYF
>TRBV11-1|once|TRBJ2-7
CASSYSGTSGVPTFIEQYF